Listed here are 23 T cell receptor beta chains from one sample, sequenced in a study of T cell changes during pregnancy in multiple sclerosis. Profiling relied on immunoSEQ multiplex PCR, and the TCRdb table lists in-frame clones only, not all of them. Among 60,000 or so clones listed, roughly nine tenths were seen once. The sample was CD4+ T cells from peripheral blood mononuclear cells, taken after pregnancy. Receptor source: a female donor in good health, enrolled as a control in a pregnancy study.

In its sample, this clone was seen a few times. The identical CDR3 is also encoded by other nucleotide sequences in the sample. The chain links TRBV18 to TRBJ2-7, with TRBD1 matching over 11 bases. Trimming removed 2 bases from V and 7 bases from J; junction bases left unmatched: 4. Germline values: CDR1 KGHSH, CDR2 LQKENI. This CDR3 has 14 residues. CDR3 nucleotide sequence: TGTGCCAGCTCACCAGGACAGGGGGCTGGGGAGCAGTACTTC. Translating gives CASSPGQGAGEQYF.

This chain joins TRBV5-8 and TRBJ2-1, with TRBD2 as a possible D gene (7 bases). Trimming took 3 bases from V and 3 from J, leaving 19 bases between them. The CDR3 contains 17 residues. In germline, CDR1 is SGHTS, CDR2 YDEGEE. The CDR3 loop is CASSWGAGRGSYNEQFF. CDR3 DNA: TGTGCCAGCAGCTGGGGGGCGGGGCGGGGGAGCTACAATGAGCAGTTCTTC.

The V call is TRBV30, the J call TRBJ1-1, with D uncertain. Germline assignment: CDR1 GTSNPN and CDR2 SVGIG (reference sequence). The germline V and J ends were trimmed by 0 bases and 9 bases, with 17 bases remaining between them. This CDR3 has 14 amino acids. The CDR3 DNA follows: TGTGCCTGGAGTGTTGGAGGCGGCCTACTTAAAGCTTTCTTT. The encoded protein is CAWSVGGGLLKAFF.

The chain carries TRBV4-3 and TRBJ2-1; D might be TRBD2 (6 bases). Trimming removed 4 bases at V and 2 bases at J, with 15 bases between. The CDR3 length is 16 residues. The germline V gene encodes CDR1 LGHNA and CDR2 YSLEER. The CDR3 protein is CASSPQLGGAYNEQFF. The CDR3 nucleotides are TGCGCCAGCAGCCCCCAATTGGGCGGGGCCTACAATGAGCAGTTCTTC.

V is TRBV7-2 and J is TRBJ1-1, with unresolved D. The CDR3 extends over 14 amino acids. Germline V gene sequence: CDR1 SGHTA, CDR2 FQGNSA. V lost 7 bases and J lost 1, with 13 bases in between. This chain's CDR3 is CASILAPGNTEAFF. CDR3 coding DNA: TGTGCCAGCATCCTAGCCCCGGGGAACACTGAAGCTTTCTTT.

The rearrangement joins TRBV15 to TRBJ1-1; tentatively, D is TRBD1 (5 bases). In germline, CDR1 is LNHNV, CDR2 YYDKDF (reference sequence). The CDR3 runs to 14 residues. Trimming shortened V by 0 bases and J by 3 bases, and 8 bases separated the two germline ends. The CDR3 region is CATSREARDTEAFF. In DNA form, the CDR3 reads TGTGCCACCAGCAGAGAGGCCAGGGACACTGAAGCTTTCTTT.

The chain joins TRBV7-9 to TRBJ2-7; 8 positions match TRBD1. Unmatched junction bases numbered 9, after V lost 1 base and J lost 7 bases. Germline values: CDR1 SEHNR, CDR2 FQNEAQ (reference sequence). The CDR3 runs to 15 residues. The CDR3 nucleotides are TGTGCCAGCAGCTTAGGGGGAGGACAGGGCGAAGAGCAGTACTTC. It codes for CASSLGGGQGEEQYF.

The V gene is TRBV9, the J gene TRBJ2-5; D perhaps matches TRBD1 (5 bases). This CDR3 contains 15 residues. Germline V lookup: CDR1 SGDLS, CDR2 YYNGEE. V was clipped by 0 bases and J by 1 base, with 10 bases between them. The CDR3 loop is CASSVGTLVQETQYF. The DNA for the CDR3 is TGTGCCAGCAGCGTAGGGACACTGGTCCAAGAGACCCAGTACTTC. The complete variable domain, with remaining parts taken from reference TRBV9 and TRBJ2-5, reads DSGVTQTPKHLITATGQRVTLRCSPRSGDLSVYWYQQSLDQGLQFLIQYYNGEERAKGNILERFSAQQFPDLHSELNLSSLELGDSALYFCASSVGTLVQETQYFGPGTRLLVL.

V is TRBV7-9 and J is TRBJ2-1; TRBD2 matches at 13 bases. Germline CDR1 reads SEHNR; CDR2 reads FQNEAQ (reference sequence). The CDR3 is 16 amino acids. The junction had 4 bases not matched to a gene; V was cut back by 4 bases and J by 4 bases. The chain's CDR3 is CASSSWTSGGYNEQFF. The DNA of the CDR3 is TGTGCCAGCAGCTCGTGGACTAGCGGGGGATACAATGAGCAGTTCTTC.

The V gene is TRBV19, the J gene TRBJ1-3, with a weak D call TRBD1 (5 bases). The CDR3 has 13 residues. Trimming stripped 5 bases from V and 4 bases from J, with 9 bases between. Per the germline V gene, CDR1 is LNHDA and CDR2 is SQIVND (reference sequence). The CDR3 sequence is CASSRQGGNTIYF. CDR3 sequence (DNA): TGTGCCAGTAGTCGTCAGGGAGGAAACACCATATATTTT.

The chain employs TRBV19 and TRBJ1-2, with TRBD1 identical over 7 bases. CDR3 length equals 14 residues. V shed 6 bases and J 7 bases; nucleotides not matched to a gene: 11. Germline V CDR1 and CDR2: LNHDA, SQIVND (reference sequence). CDR3 sequence reads: CASSPGQVTSGYTF. Written as DNA, the CDR3 is TGTGCCAGTAGCCCCGGACAGGTCACCTCTGGCTACACCTTC.

This sequence joins TRBV5-1 and TRBJ2-7, with 11 bases lining up with TRBD1. Germline loops: CDR1 SGHRS, CDR2 YFSETQ. The trim removed 4 bases at V and 1 base at J, leaving 4 bases unmatched. This CDR3 spans 15 amino acids. CDR3 amino acids: CASSNGTGGSYEQYF. CDR3 in DNA: TGCGCCAGCAGCAACGGGACAGGGGGTTCCTACGAGCAGTACTTC.

V usage is TRBV7-2 and J usage is TRBJ1-6; D is unresolved. The V gene's germline CDR1 is SGHTA and CDR2 FQGNSA. This CDR3 region has 12 residues. Trimming took off 2 bases at V and 9 bases at J, with 5 bases between the two ends. This CDR3 is CASSLNSSPLHF. Written as DNA, the CDR3 is TGTGCCAGCAGCTTAAATAGTTCACCCCTCCACTTT.

The gene calls are TRBV7-2 and TRBJ2-7; 14 positions agree with TRBD2. Germline V gives CDR1 SGHTA, CDR2 FQGNSA. V dropped 3 bases and J dropped 7; count of bases not matched to a gene: 5. The CDR3 totals 15 residues. The chain's CDR3 is CASSLTSGGAREQYF. The DNA of the CDR3 is TGTGCCAGCAGCTTGACTAGCGGGGGGGCGAGGGAGCAGTACTTC.

This chain joins TRBV11-1 and TRBJ1-1; 7 bases are shared with TRBD1. The V and J ends lost 5 bases and 1 base, in that order; junction bases with no gene match: 4. The germline CDR1 and CDR2 sequences are SGHAT and FQDESV (reference sequence). This CDR3 is built from 14 residues. CDR3 sequence (DNA): TGTGCCAGCAGCACCCGGACAGGGAACACTGAAGCTTTCTTT. Its protein is CASSTRTGNTEAFF. The variable domain in full, completed from reference TRBV11-1 and TRBJ1-1, reads EAEVAQSPRYKITEKSQAVAFWCDPISGHATLYWYRQILGQGPELLVQFQDESVVDDSQLPKDRFSAERLKGVDSTLKIQPAELGDSAMYLCASSTRTGNTEAFFGQGTRLTVV.

The chain joins TRBV2 to TRBJ2-7; D might be TRBD2 (5 bases). The ends were cut back, 4 bases at V and 5 bases at J, with 15 bases in the middle. CDR3 length: 14 amino acids. From germline, CDR1 is SNHLY and CDR2 FYNNEI. CDR3 nucleotides: TGTGCCAGCAGTGCGGACTTGGTCGGTGACGAGCAGTACTTC. Protein product: CASSADLVGDEQYF.

This clone came up once. V is TRBV7-3 and J is TRBJ2-2, with 7 bases identical to TRBD1. The CDR3 runs 15 residues. Per the germline V gene, CDR1 is SGHTA and CDR2 is FQGTGA. Losses at the gene ends were 5 bases for V and 2 bases for J; bases not matched to a gene: 5. CDR3 sequence: CASSPGQVNTGELFF. CDR3 nucleotides: TGTGCCAGCAGCCCAGGACAGGTCAACACCGGGGAGCTGTTTTTT.

The chain has TRBV10-3 and TRBJ2-3; 11 bases are shared with TRBD2. The ends lost 7 bases at V and 2 bases at J; junction bases unmatched: 8. The germline V gene has CDR1 ENHRY and CDR2 SYGVKD. The CDR3 sequence is 16 residues long. CDR3 coding DNA: TGTGCCATCACCCCCGGGACTAGCGGCCTCACAGATACGCAGTATTTT. Amino acid sequence: CAITPGTSGLTDTQYF.

This chain connects TRBV5-6 to TRBJ2-3; D is perhaps TRBD1 (5 bases). The CDR3 consists of 14 residues. Germline-derived CDR1 and CDR2 are SGHDT and YYEEEE. Between the trimmed V and J ends, which lost 4 bases and 6 bases, there was a span of 15 bases. In DNA, the CDR3 is TGTGCCAGCAGCCACATCAGTGGGGCGGATACGCAGTATTTT. Protein product: CASSHISGADTQYF. Together with reference TRBV5-6 and TRBJ2-3, the CDR3 gives the full variable domain: DAGVTQSPTHLIKTRGQQVTLRCSPKSGHDTVSWYQQALGQGPQFIFQYYEEEERQRGNFPDRFSGHQFPNYSSELNVNALLLGDSALYLCASSHISGADTQYFGPGTRLTVL.

The V gene is TRBV9, the J gene TRBJ2-5, with 10 nucleotides matching TRBD2. Germline CDR1 and CDR2: SGDLS and YYNGEE. Losses at the gene ends were 4 bases for V and 0 bases for J; bases not matched to a gene: 3. CDR3 length: 15 amino acids. CDR3 in amino acids: CASSTLAGNQETQYF. The CDR3 DNA is TGTGCCAGCAGCACACTAGCGGGGAACCAAGAGACCCAGTACTTC.

The chain joins TRBV30 to TRBJ1-1; no clear D. This CDR3 contains 12 residues. Germline CDR1 GTSNPN, CDR2 SVGIG (reference sequence). Between the trimmed V and J ends, which lost 4 bases and 5 bases, there was a span of 11 bases. The CDR3 nucleotides read TGTGCCTGGACGAAAGGCGGGACTGAAGCTTTCTTT. It yields the protein CAWTKGGTEAFF.

J is TRBJ2-1 and V is TRBV7-2, with TRBD2 identical over 11 bases. Trimming at V came to 5 bases and at J to 5 bases, leaving 14 bases not matched to a gene. The V gene's germline CDR1 is SGHTA and CDR2 FQGNSA. The CDR3 consists of 18 residues. The CDR3 loop reads CASSNWENSGGANNEQFF. Written as DNA, the CDR3 is TGTGCCAGCAGCAACTGGGAGAATAGCGGGGGGGCGAACAATGAGCAGTTCTTC.

This clone came up once. The rearrangement links TRBV6-1 to TRBJ1-3; D not certain. Trimming cost V 2 bases and J 0 bases, with 11 bases left between them. CDR1 MNHNS and CDR2 SASEGT come from the germline V gene. The CDR3 is 16 residues long. The CDR3 DNA sequence: TGTGCCAGCAGTGAACAGTTATCTTACTCTGGAAACACCATATATTTT. It translates to CASSEQLSYSGNTIYF.